This entry is about one T cell receptor (beta chain). This sample is drawn from a study of blood T cell repertoires in COVID-19. Between the trimmed V and J ends, which lost 2 bases and 8 bases, there was a span of 9 bases. Per the germline V gene, CDR1 is MNHEY and CDR2 is SMNVEV (reference sequence). This CDR3 spans 13 amino acids. Sequencing used immunoSEQ multiplex PCR; TCRdb keeps in-frame clones, though not all of them. The sample holds 200,000 to 250,000 clones, 80% to 90% seen once. The chain links TRBV27 to TRBJ1-4, with D hard to call. This clonotype originated in a woman between 50 and 59 years old in a cohort exposed to, infected with or recovered from COVID-19 (not recorded which). Material: PBMCs or T cells enriched from blood (not recorded which). CDR3 in amino acids: CASSLKRREKLFF. The CDR3 DNA sequence: TGTGCCAGCAGTTTAAAGCGTCGGGAAAAACTGTTTTTT.